This T cell receptor beta chain appears in the sequencing data of a study of early T cells in non-severe SARS-CoV-2 infection. J gave up 2 bases and V 10 bases, and 6 bases lay outside the gene matches. There are 15 residues in the CDR3. In germline, CDR1 is LNHDA, CDR2 SQIVND (reference sequence). The TCR library protocol attached unique molecular identifiers to the individual cDNA molecules. TCRdb analysed the 5' RACE reads with MiXCR anew, one entry per CDR3 protein. This sample yields tens of thousands of distinct CDR3 sequences, of which 5.5% to 6.5% are seen a single time; about 7.3% belongs to the top ten. Only a few counts were recorded for this clonotype.

The V call is TRBV19, the J call TRBJ2-6, with 9 bases fitting TRBD1. The receptor comes from an adult who was a healthcare worker with PCR-confirmed SARS-CoV-2 infection or an uninfected control (not recorded which). The sequenced sample consisted of whole blood. DNA for the CDR3: TGTGCCATCGGGACAGGGCGAACTGGGGCCAACGTCCTGACTTTC. This encodes CAIGTGRTGANVLTF.